The clone carrying this TCR beta chain has just a few counts. Its matching antigen is unknown. TCRdb fed the RACE reads into MiXCR, producing one record per CDR3 protein. The sample shows 150,000 to 200,000 distinct CDR3 sequences, about 22% of them seen only once. Time point given: patch test 3, about 24 weeks after DPC sensitization. Documented treatment: therapeutic diphenylcyclopropenone sensitization with weekly scalp DPC. CDR1 is SGHTA, CDR2 FQGNSA, per germline. This CDR3 has 14 residues. The V gene lost 5 bases and the J gene lost 2 bases, with 10 bases spanning the gap. This record belongs to a study of human T cells and chemical hapten exposure. The study, taken as a whole, reports: Large CDR3 similarity clusters arose significantly more often from expanded TCRs than from controls.

The TCR was taken from a woman between 40 and 50 years old with alopecia areata. Some clones in this sample may be carry-over from other donors' samples. The chain joins TRBV7-2 to TRBJ2-1; D is possibly TRBD1 (7 bases). Sequences were derived from whole blood, sampled in connection with sensitization to the hapten diphenylcyclopropenone (DPC). CDR3 sequence (DNA): TGTGCCAGCAGCCCAGGGGGGCCCTACAATGAGCAGTTCTTC. This translates into CASSPGGPYNEQFF.